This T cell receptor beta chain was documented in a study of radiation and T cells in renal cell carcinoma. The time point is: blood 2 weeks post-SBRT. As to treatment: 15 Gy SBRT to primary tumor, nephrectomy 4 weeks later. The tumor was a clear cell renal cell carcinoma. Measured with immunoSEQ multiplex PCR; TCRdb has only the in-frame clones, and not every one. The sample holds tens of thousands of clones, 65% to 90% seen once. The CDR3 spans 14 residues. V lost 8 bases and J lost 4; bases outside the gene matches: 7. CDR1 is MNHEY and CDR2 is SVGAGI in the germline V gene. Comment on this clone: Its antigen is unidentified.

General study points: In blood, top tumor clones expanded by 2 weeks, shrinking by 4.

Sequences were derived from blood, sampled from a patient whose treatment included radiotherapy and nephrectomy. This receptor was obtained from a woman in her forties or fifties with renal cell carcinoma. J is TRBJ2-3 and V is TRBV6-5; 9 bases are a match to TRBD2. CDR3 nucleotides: TGTGCCAGCCGTATTAGCGGGAGCTCAGATACGCAGTATTTT. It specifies CASRISGSSDTQYF.